The 11 T cell receptor beta chains below come from one sample, sequenced in a study of T cell repertoires in cytomegalovirus infection. In TCRdb, the reads were re-called with MiXCR into one record per CDR3 protein. The sample shows about 240,000 distinct CDR3 sequences, roughly 6.5% of them seen only once. Sequencing was carried out using PBMCs. These receptors came from a human donor in good health (CMV status not recorded). Some clones in this sample may be carry-over from other donors' samples.

This clonotype was recorded at least ten times. The CDR3, as DNA: TGCGCCAGCACCCCCCCGGGGACAGGGGCGTTTGAGCAGTTCTTC. This translates into CASTPPGTGAFEQFF. This chain uses TRBV5-1 with TRBJ2-1, with TRBD1 matching over 10 bases. J lost 9 bases, V lost 6 bases, and 12 bases had no gene match. In germline, CDR1 is SGHRS, CDR2 YFSETQ. This CDR3 contains 15 residues.

Many counts were recorded for this clonotype. The rearrangement joins TRBV11-2 to TRBJ2-6, with 7 bases aligning to TRBD1. The V and J ends lost 6 bases and 2 bases, in that order; junction bases with no gene match: 7. There are 16 residues in the CDR3. Germline values: CDR1 SGHAT, CDR2 FQNNGV. The CDR3: CASSYRGQAGANVLTF. The DNA of the CDR3 is TGTGCCAGCAGTTACAGGGGTCAAGCTGGGGCCAACGTCCTGACTTTC.

This clonotype was detected ten times or more. V and J are TRBV30 and TRBJ2-3; D gene uncertain. The CDR3 totals 13 residues. V dropped 1 base and J dropped 5 bases, with 10 bases sitting between them. Per the germline V gene, CDR1 is GTSNPN and CDR2 is SVGIG (reference sequence). CDR3 region: CAWSDSSVDTQYF. The DNA of the CDR3 is TGTGCCTGGAGTGACAGTTCGGTAGATACGCAGTATTTT.

This clonotype showed up many times. The chain carries TRBV7-9 and TRBJ1-2; D ambiguous. CDR1 SEHNR and CDR2 FQNEAQ come from the germline V gene (reference sequence). This CDR3 is 13 amino acids long. V was trimmed by 1 base and J by 6 bases, leaving 9 bases between them. The CDR3 DNA is TGTGCCAGCAGCTTAGTACGCGGGGATGGCTACACCTTC. Translated: CASSLVRGDGYTF.

The sample holds one count of this clonotype. Lacking the conserved final phenylalanine or tryptophan, this CDR3 likely reflects a read error. V and J are TRBV2 and TRBJ2-5; maybe TRBD2 (5 bases). Germline CDR1 SNHLY, CDR2 FYNNEI. The germline V and J ends were trimmed by 8 bases and 4 bases, with 11 bases remaining between them. The CDR3 has 12 amino acids. The CDR3 reads CASRDRGETQYL. The CDR3 DNA reads as TGTGCCAGCCGGGATAGAGGAGAGACCCAGTACTTA.

This clonotype was picked up many times. This chain joins TRBV7-2 and TRBJ2-5; TRBD2 matches 12 bases. Germline assignment: CDR1 SGHTA and CDR2 FQGNSA. CDR3 length equals 18 residues. V lost 5 bases and J lost 0; bases outside the gene matches: 10. The CDR3 loop is CASSPERLAGGYQETQYF. The CDR3 nucleotides are TGTGCCAGCAGCCCTGAGCGGCTAGCGGGGGGGTACCAAGAGACCCAGTACTTC.

Many counts were recorded for this clonotype. The chain has TRBV28 and TRBJ1-4; D unclear. This CDR3 contains 13 residues. V lost 5 bases and J lost 5, with 9 bases in between. CDR1 is MDHEN and CDR2 is SYDVKM in the germline V gene. The DNA for the CDR3 is TGTGCCAGCAGTCCCCCTCCCAATGAAAAACTGTTTTTT. Amino acids: CASSPPPNEKLFF.

This clonotype was counted ten times or more. The rearrangement uses TRBV28 and TRBJ2-5, with D unclear. Per the germline V gene, CDR1 is MDHEN and CDR2 is SYDVKM. The CDR3 consists of 14 residues. Trimming took off 5 bases at V and 5 bases at J, with 15 bases between the two ends. CDR3 DNA: TGTGCCAGCAGTGACTCCCCTTCTGCTGAGACCCAGTACTTC. This gives the protein CASSDSPSAETQYF.

This clonotype showed up many times. Mismatch with germline at one junction end may stem from a read error. The rearrangement joins TRBV7-7 to TRBJ2-2, with 7 bases that match TRBD1. Germline V CDR1 and CDR2: SSHAT, FNYEAQ (reference sequence). This CDR3 comprises 15 residues. CDR3 DNA sequence: TGTGCTAGCAGCCTCAGGACAGGGAACACCGGGGAGCTGTTTTTT. Amino acid sequence: CASSLRTGNTGELFF.

This clonotype came up many times. The chain carries TRBV5-1 and TRBJ2-3, with TRBD1 matching 8 bases. V trimming: 4 bases; J trimming: 4 bases; junction bases outside the gene matches: 11. There are 16 residues in the CDR3. CDR1 is SGHRS, CDR2 YFSETQ, per germline. The CDR3 loop reads CASSLDGQGASDTQYF. CDR3 in DNA: TGCGCCAGCAGCCTGGACGGGCAGGGGGCATCAGATACGCAGTATTTT.

This clonotype appeared many times. The chain combines TRBV5-5 with TRBJ2-3; TRBD1 agrees at 12 bases. J was trimmed by 0 bases and V by 2 bases; bases with no gene match: 7. The CDR3 length is 18 residues. Per germline, CDR1 SGHKS and CDR2 YYEKEE (reference sequence). CDR3 loop: CASSFGTGGRGSTDTQYF. The CDR3 DNA is TGTGCCAGCAGCTTCGGGACAGGGGGCAGAGGTAGCACAGATACGCAGTATTTT.